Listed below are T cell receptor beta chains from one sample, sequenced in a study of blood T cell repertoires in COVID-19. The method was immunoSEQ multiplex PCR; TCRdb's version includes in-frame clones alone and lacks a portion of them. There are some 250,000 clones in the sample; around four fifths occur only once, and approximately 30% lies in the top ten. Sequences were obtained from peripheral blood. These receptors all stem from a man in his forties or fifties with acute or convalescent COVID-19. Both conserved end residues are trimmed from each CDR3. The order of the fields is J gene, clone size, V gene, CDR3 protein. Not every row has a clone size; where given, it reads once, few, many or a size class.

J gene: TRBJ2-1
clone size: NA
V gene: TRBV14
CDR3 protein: ASSQGGDEEF

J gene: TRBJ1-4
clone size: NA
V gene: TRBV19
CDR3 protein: ASSEARSTNEKLF

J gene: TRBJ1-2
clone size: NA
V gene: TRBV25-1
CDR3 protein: ASSEFQGSAGYT

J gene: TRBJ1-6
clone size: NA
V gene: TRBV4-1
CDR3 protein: ASSPIEQGAVNSPLH

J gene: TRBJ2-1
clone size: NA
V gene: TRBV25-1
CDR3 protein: ASSDTGTGGNEQF

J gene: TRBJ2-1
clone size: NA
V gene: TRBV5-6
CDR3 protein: ASSLGAAGSYNEQF

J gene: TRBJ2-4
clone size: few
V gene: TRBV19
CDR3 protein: ASTEGLANIQY

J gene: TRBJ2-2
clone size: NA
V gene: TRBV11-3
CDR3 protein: ASSLVTSGSEELF

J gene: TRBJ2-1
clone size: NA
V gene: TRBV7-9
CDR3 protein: ASSSGAGTSGRGEQF

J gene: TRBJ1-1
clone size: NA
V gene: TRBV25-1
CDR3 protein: ASSESSSPGRNTEAF

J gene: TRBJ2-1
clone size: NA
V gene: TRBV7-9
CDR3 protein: ASSLLRLAGGNEQF

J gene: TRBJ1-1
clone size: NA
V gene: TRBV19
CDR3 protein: ASRVGQGYTEAF

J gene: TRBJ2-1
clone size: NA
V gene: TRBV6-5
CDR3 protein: ASSRAREQF

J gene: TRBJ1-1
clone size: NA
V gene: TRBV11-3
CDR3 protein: ASSQDSNTEAF

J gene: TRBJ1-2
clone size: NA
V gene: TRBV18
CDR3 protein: ASSPGQASNYGYT

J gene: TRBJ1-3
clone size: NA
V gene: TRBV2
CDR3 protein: ASSPLGQLVGNTIY

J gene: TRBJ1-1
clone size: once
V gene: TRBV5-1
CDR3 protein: ASSLEGMRQYTEAF

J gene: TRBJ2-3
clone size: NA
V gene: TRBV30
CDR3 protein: AWSRRAGSTDTQY

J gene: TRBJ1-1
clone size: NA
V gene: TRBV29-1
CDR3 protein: SVEGRGPTEAF

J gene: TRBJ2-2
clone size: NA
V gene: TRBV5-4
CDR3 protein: ASSFFGRNTGELF